One sample yielded the 10 T cell receptor beta chains listed below, sequenced in a study of tumor and adjacent non-tumor tissue in lung cancer. This sample's RNA came from whole unsorted tissue. This non-tumor lung sample came from over 3 cm beyond the tumor edge. TCRbeta libraries were built with three rounds of nested PCR, modified from ARM-PCR. TCRdb re-called the multiplex PCR reads with MiXCR, one entry per CDR3 protein. The sample contains fewer than 45,000 distinct CDR3 sequences, 60% to 70% of which appear only once. Sequencing used distant non-tumor lung tissue. The receptors were sampled from a woman between 40 and 55 years old with non-small cell lung cancer.

To note about this clonotype: One end of the junction varies from germline; a read error may be responsible. The CDR3 DNA is TGTGCCAGCAGCGTCCACCCAGGGGGCTCTGAAGCTTCCTTT. It specifies CASSVHPGGSEASF. This rearrangement joins TRBV7-3 to TRBJ1-1; the match to TRBD1 covers 8 bases. Germline CDR1 and CDR2: SGHTA and FQGTGA. The CDR3 consists of 14 residues. Full variable domain (rest looked up from reference TRBV7-3 and TRBJ1-1): GAGVSQTPSNKVTEKGKYVELRCDPISGHTALYWYRQSLGQGPEFLIYFQGTGAADDSGLPNDRFFAVRPEGSVSTLKIQRTERGDSAVYLCASSVHPGGSEASFGQGTRLTVV.

For this clonotype: The junction and the germline gene differ at one end; a read error may be behind it. The CDR3 here is CGVVPAGRTDTQYF. As DNA, the CDR3 is TGCGGCGTTGTCCCGGCGGGCCGCACAGATACGCAGTATTTT. This sequence joins TRBV29-1 and TRBJ2-3, with D tentatively TRBD2 (5 bases). Germline V lookup: CDR1 SQVTM, CDR2 ANQGSEA. The CDR3 is 14 residues long.

This clonotype was observed many times. This sequence joins TRBV10-3 and TRBJ2-2, with 7 bases aligning to TRBD2. This CDR3 comprises 14 residues. Per the germline V gene, CDR1 is ENHRY and CDR2 is SYGVKD. V was clipped by 8 bases and J by 2 bases; unmatched bases: 5. This CDR3 is CAIGGGVNTGELFF. The CDR3 nucleotides are TGTGCCATCGGGGGGGGAGTTAACACCGGGGAGCTGTTTTTT.

The chain uses TRBV7-3 and TRBJ2-2; the D is unclear. CDR1 SGHTA and CDR2 FQGTGA come from the germline V gene. The CDR3 sequence is 15 residues long. The V end was cut by 1 base, the J end by 1 base, with 7 bases between. The CDR3 protein is CASSLSPVNTGELFF. In DNA form, the CDR3 reads TGTGCCAGCAGCTTAAGTCCCGTGAACACCGGGGAGCTGTTTTTT.

This clonotype was seen only a few times. This may arise from a read error, as a much more abundant clone is one base away. This rearrangement joins TRBV4-1 to TRBJ2-1; D remains unclear. Germline loops: CDR1 MGHRA, CDR2 YSYEKL. The CDR3 covers 15 residues. CDR3 residues: CANSQEYVAYNEQFF. DNA for the CDR3: TGCGCCAACAGCCAAGAATACGTCGCTTACAATGAGCAGTTCTTC.

The CDR3: CASSQGFSNAWELFF. The CDR3 coding sequence is TGTGCCAGCAGCCAAGGTTTCAGCAACGCCTGGGAGCTGTTTTTT. The chain joins TRBV4-2 to TRBJ2-2, with D unresolved. The V end was cut by 1 base, the J end by 9 bases, with 15 bases between. There are 15 residues in the CDR3. Germline V CDR1 and CDR2: LGHNA, YNFKEQ.

As for this clonotype: A read error may produce the germline difference seen at one junction end. V is TRBV12-3 or TRBV12-4 and J is TRBJ1-5, with D tentatively TRBD1 (5 bases). This CDR3 has 15 residues. Here the CDR3 reads CASSLIQDLGQPQHF. CDR3 sequence (DNA): TGTGCCAGCAGTCTGATACAGGACCTCGGGCAGCCCCAGCATTTC.

Details on this clonotype: Since no conserved phenylalanine or tryptophan closes the CDR3, a read error is the likely cause. V usage is TRBV11-2 and J usage is TRBJ2-1, with 16 bases lining up with TRBD2. Germline-derived CDR1 and CDR2 are SGHAT and FQNNGV. With 8 bases clipped from V and 4 bases from J, the junction kept 8 bases outside the gene matches. The CDR3 length is 17 residues. The CDR3 reads CASVLGTSGGAYNEQFI. CDR3 nucleotides: TGTGCCAGCGTCCTCGGGACTAGCGGGGGGGCTTACAATGAGCAGTTCATC.

V is TRBV11-3 and J is TRBJ2-2, with D perhaps matching TRBD2 (5 bases). Germline CDR1 and CDR2: SGHNT and YENEEA. V was cut by 8 bases and J by 7 bases, with 17 bases left in between. The CDR3 is 14 residues long. The CDR3 DNA follows: TGTGCCAGCGGTGGGAGCGCGAATAGCGGGGAGCTGTTTTTT. As protein: CASGGSANSGELFF. The variable domain in full, with the rest retrieved from reference TRBV11-3 and TRBJ2-2, is EAGVVQSPRYKIIEKKQPVAFWCNPISGHNTLYWYLQNLGQGPELLIRYENEEAVDDSQLPKDRFSAERLKGVDSTLKIQPAELGDSAVYLCASGGSANSGELFFGEGSRLTVL.

About this clonotype: Likely a read error: the CDR3 ends without its conserved phenylalanine or tryptophan. The V and J genes are TRBV6-6 and TRBJ2-3; the D call may be TRBD1 or TRBD2 (5 bases each). CDR1 is MNHNY, CDR2 SVGAGI, per germline (reference sequence). The CDR3 has 14 residues. DNA for the CDR3: TGTGCCAGCGGTTACCTCCGGGACGGCGATACGCAGTATTCT. Translation gives CASGYLRDGDTQYS.